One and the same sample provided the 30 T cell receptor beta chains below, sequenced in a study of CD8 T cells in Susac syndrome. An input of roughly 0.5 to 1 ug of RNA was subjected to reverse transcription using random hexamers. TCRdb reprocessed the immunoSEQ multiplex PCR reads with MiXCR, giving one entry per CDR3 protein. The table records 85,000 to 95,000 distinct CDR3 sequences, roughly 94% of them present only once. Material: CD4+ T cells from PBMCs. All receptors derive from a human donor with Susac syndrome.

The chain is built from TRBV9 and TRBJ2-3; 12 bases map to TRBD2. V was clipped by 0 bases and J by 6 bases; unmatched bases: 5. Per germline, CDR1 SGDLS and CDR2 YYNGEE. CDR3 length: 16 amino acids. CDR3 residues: CASSVDRTSGDDTQYF. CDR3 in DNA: TGTGCCAGCAGCGTAGACAGGACTAGCGGGGATGATACGCAGTATTTT.

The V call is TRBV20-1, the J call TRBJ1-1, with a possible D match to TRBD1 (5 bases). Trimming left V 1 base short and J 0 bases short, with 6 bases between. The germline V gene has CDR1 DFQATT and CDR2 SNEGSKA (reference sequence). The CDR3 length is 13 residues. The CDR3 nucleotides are TGCAGTGCTAGAGCGACAGTGAACACTGAAGCTTTCTTT. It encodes CSARATVNTEAFF.

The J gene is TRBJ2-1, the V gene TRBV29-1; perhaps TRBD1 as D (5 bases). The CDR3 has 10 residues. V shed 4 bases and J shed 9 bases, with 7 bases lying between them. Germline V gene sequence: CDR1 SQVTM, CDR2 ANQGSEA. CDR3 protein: CSVVRVEQFF. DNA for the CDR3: TGCAGCGTTGTCAGGGTTGAGCAGTTCTTC.

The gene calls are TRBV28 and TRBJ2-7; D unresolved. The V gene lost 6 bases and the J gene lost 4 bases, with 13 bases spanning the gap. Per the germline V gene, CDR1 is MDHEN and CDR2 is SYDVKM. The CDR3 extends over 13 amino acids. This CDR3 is CASRAQVPYEQYF. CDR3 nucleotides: TGTGCCAGCAGAGCTCAGGTGCCTTACGAGCAGTACTTC.

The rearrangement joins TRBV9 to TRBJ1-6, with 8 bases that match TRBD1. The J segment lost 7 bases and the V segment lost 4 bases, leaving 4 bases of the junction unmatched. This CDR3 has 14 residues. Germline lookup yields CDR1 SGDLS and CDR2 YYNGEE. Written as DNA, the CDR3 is TGTGCCAGCAGCTCACAGGGGGAGAATTCACCCCTCCACTTT. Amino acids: CASSSQGENSPLHF.

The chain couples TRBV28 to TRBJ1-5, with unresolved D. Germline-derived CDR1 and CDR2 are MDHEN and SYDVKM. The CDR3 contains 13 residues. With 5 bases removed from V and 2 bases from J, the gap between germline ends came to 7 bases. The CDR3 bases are TGTGCCAGCAGTGGGGATGGCAATCAGCCCCAGCATTTT. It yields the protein CASSGDGNQPQHF.

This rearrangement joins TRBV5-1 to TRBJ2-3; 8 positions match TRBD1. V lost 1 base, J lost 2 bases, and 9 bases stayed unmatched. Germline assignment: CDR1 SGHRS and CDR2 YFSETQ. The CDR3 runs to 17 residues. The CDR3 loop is CASSLIRPGQDTDTQYF. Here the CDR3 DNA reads TGCGCCAGCAGCTTGATAAGACCGGGACAGGACACAGATACGCAGTATTTT.

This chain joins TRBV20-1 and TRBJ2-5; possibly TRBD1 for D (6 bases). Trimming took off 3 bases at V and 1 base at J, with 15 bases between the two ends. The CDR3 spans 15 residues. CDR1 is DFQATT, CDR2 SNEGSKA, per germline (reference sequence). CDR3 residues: CSASKVSGAQETQYF. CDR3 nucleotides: TGCAGTGCTAGTAAGGTTTCAGGGGCCCAAGAGACCCAGTACTTC.

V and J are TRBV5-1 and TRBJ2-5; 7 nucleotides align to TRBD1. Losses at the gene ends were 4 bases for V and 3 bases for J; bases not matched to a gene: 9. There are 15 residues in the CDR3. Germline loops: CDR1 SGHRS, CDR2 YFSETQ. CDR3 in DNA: TGCGCCAGCAGCCGGGAAGGGGGCGCGGAAGAGACCCAGTACTTC. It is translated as CASSREGGAEETQYF.

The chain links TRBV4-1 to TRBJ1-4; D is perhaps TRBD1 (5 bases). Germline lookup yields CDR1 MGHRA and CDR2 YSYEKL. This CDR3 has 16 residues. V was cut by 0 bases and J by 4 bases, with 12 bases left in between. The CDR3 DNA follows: TGCGCCAGCAGCCAAGAGGGGAAAGGGGATAATGAAAAACTGTTTTTT. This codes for CASSQEGKGDNEKLFF.

The CDR3 DNA is TGTGCCAGCAGTGTCGACGTAGACTACGAGCAGTACTTC. Its protein product is CASSVDVDYEQYF. This rearrangement joins TRBV12-3 or TRBV12-4 to TRBJ2-7; D ambiguous. V was shortened by 5 bases and J by 3 bases, with 11 bases between the two germline ends. CDR3 length equals 13 residues.

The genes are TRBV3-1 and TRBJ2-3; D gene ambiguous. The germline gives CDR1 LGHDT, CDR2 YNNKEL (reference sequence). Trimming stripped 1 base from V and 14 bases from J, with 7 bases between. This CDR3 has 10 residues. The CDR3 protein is CASSQGPWYF. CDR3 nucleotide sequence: TGTGCCAGCAGCCAAGGGCCCTGGTATTTT.

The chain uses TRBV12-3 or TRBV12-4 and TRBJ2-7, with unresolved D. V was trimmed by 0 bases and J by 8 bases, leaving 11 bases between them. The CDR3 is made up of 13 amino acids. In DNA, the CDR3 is TGTGCCAGCAGTTTAGCGTTATCCGCCCAGCAGTACTTC. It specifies CASSLALSAQQYF.

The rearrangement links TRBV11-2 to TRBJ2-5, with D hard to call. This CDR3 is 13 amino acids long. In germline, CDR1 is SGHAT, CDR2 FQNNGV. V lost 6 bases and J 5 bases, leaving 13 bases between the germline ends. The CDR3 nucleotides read TGTGCCAGCAGGGCGCTAGGGCGGGAGACCCAGTACTTC. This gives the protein CASRALGRETQYF.

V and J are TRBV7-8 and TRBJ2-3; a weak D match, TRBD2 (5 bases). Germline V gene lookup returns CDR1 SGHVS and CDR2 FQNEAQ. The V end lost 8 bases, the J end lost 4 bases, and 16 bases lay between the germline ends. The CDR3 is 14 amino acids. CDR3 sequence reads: CASLENRGSDTQYF. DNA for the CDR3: TGTGCCAGCCTAGAAAATCGGGGTTCAGATACGCAGTATTTT.

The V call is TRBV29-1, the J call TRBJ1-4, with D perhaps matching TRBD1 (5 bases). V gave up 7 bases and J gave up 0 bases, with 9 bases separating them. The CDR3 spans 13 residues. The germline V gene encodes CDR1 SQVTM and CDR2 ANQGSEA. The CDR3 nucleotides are TGCAGCGGGCGGGGACCAACTAATGAAAAACTGTTTTTT. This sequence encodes CSGRGPTNEKLFF.

CDR3: CATSRAVGETQYF. CDR3 in DNA: TGTGCCACCAGCAGAGCGGTGGGGGAGACCCAGTACTTC. The chain couples TRBV15 to TRBJ2-5; D ambiguous. The germline V gene has CDR1 LNHNV and CDR2 YYDKDF (reference sequence). This CDR3 region has 13 residues. The ends were cut back, 1 base at V and 5 bases at J, with 8 bases in the middle. Full variable domain (remainder filled in from reference TRBV15 and TRBJ2-5): DAMVIQNPRYQVTQFGKPVTLSCSQTLNHNVMYWYQQKSSQAPKLLFHYYDKDFNNEADTPDNFQSRRPNTSFCFLDIRSPGLGDTAMYLCATSRAVGETQYFGPGTRLLVL.

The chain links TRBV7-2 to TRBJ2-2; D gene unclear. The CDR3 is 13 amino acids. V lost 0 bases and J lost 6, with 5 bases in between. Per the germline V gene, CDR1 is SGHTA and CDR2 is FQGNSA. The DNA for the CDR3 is TGTGCCAGCAGCTTAGCCGCCTCCGGGGAGCTGTTTTTT. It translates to CASSLAASGELFF.

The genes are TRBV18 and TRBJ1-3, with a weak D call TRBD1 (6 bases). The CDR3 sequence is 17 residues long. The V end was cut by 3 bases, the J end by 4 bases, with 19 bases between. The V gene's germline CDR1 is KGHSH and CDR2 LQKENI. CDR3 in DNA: TGTGCCAGCTCACCGTCGTTGGACAGTCATAGGGGAAACACCATATATTTT. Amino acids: CASSPSLDSHRGNTIYF.

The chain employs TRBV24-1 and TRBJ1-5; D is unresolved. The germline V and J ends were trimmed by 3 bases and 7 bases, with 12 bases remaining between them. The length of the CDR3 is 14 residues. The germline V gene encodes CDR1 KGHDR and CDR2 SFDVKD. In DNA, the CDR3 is TGTGCCACCAGTGATCGGACTGGCATACAGCCCCAGCATTTT. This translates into CATSDRTGIQPQHF.

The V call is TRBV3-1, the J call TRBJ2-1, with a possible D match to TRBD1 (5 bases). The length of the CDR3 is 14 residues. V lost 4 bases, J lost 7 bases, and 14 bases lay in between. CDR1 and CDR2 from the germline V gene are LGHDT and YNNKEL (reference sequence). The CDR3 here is CASSPGNFGNEQFF. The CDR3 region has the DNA TGTGCCAGCAGCCCAGGGAATTTCGGGAATGAGCAGTTCTTC.

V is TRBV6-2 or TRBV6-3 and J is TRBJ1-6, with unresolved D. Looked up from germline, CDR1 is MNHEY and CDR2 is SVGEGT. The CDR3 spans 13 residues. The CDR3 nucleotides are TGTGCTAGCCAGAGGTCGGATAATTCACCCCTCCACTTT. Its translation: CASQRSDNSPLHF.

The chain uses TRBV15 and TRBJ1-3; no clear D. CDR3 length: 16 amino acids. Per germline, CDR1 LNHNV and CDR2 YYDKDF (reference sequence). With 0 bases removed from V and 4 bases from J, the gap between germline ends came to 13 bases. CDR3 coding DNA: TGTGCCACCAGCAGAGATGAAGGGATGAGAGGAAACACCATATATTTT. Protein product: CATSRDEGMRGNTIYF.

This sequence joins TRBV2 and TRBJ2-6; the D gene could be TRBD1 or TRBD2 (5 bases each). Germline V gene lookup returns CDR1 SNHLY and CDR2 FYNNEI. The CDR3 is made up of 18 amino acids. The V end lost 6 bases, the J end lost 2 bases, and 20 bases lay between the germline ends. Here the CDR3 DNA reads TGTGCCAGCAGGGCTGACCTCCCTGGGGGTGCTGGGGCCAACGTCCTGACTTTC. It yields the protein CASRADLPGGAGANVLTF.

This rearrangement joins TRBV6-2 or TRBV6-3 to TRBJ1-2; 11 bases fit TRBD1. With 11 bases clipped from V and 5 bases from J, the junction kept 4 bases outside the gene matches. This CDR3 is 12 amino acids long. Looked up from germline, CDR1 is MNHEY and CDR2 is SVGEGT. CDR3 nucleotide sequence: TGTGCCGGAGGACAGGGGGCTTATGGCTACACCTTC. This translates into CAGGQGAYGYTF.

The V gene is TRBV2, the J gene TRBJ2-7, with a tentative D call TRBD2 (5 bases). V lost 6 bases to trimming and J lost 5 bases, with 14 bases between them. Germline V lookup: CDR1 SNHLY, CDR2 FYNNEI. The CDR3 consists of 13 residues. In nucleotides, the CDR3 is TGTGCCAGCAGGGACTGGAGCACTGACGAGCAGTACTTC. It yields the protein CASRDWSTDEQYF.

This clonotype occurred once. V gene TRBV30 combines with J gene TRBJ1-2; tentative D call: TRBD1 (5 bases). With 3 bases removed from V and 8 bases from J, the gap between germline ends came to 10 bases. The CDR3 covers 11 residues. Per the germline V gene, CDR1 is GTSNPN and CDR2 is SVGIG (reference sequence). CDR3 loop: CAWRPDRGYTF. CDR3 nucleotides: TGTGCCTGGAGGCCCGACAGAGGCTACACCTTC.

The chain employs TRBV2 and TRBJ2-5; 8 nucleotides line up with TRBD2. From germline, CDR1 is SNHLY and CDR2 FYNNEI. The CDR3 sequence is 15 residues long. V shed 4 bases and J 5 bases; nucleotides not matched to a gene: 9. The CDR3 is CASSGNSGAGETQYF. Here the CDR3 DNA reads TGTGCCAGCAGTGGTAATAGCGGGGCAGGGGAGACCCAGTACTTC.

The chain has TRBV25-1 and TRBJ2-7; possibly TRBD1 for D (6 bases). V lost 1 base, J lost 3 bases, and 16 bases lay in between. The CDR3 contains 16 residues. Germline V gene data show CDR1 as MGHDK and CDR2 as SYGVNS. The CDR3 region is CASSESPTGTYYEQYF. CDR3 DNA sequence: TGTGCCAGCAGTGAATCTCCGACAGGAACTTACTACGAGCAGTACTTC.

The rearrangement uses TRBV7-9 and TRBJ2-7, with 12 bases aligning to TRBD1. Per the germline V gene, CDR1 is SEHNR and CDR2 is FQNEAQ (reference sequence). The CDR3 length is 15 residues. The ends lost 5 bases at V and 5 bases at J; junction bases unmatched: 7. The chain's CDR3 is CASSRGQGAQDEQYF. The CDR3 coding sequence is TGTGCCAGCAGCCGGGGACAGGGGGCTCAAGACGAGCAGTACTTC.